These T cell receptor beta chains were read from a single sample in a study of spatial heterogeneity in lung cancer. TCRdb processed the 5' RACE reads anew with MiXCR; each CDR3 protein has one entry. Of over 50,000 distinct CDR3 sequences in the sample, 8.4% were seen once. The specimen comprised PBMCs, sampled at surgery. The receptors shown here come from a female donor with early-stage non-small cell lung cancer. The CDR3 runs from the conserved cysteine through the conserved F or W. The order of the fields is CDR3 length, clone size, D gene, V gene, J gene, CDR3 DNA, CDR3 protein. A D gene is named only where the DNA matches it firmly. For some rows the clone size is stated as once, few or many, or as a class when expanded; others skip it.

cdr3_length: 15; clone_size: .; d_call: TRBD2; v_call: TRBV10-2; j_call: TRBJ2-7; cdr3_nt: TGCGCCAGCAGTGATGCACTAGCGGGTGTCTCCGAGCAGTACTTC; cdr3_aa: CASSDALAGVSEQYF
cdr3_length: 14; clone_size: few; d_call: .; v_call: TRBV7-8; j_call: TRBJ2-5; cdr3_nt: TGTGCCAGCACCCGAGGGACCTCTTTGGAGACCCAGTACTTC; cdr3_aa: CASTRGTSLETQYF
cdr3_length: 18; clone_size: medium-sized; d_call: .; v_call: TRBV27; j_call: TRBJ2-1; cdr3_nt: TGTGCCAGCAGAATACTTTCCTCAGGGGTAGGGACCTACAATGAGCAGTTCTTC; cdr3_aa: CASRILSSGVGTYNEQFF
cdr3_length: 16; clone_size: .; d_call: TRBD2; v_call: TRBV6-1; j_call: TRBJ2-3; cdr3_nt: TGTGCCAGCACCCCACTAGCGGGAGGGAGCACAGATACGCAGTATTTT; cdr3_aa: CASTPLAGGSTDTQYF
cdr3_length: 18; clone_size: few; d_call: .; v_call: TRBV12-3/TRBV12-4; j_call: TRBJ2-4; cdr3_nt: TGTGCCAGCAGCCCCCCGCGGACACGGGATGGGCTTAAAAACATTCAGTACTTC; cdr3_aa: CASSPPRTRDGLKNIQYF
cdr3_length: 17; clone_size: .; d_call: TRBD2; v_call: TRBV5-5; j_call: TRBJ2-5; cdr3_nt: TGTGCCAGCAGGGTTGGACTAGCGGGGGGTTTCCAAGAGACCCAGTACTTC; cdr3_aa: CASRVGLAGGFQETQYF
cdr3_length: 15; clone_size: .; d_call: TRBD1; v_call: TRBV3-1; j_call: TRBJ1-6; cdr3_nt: TGTGGCAGCAGCCAAGAGTGGGACAGGGGATCACCCCTCCACTTT; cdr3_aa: CGSSQEWDRGSPLHF
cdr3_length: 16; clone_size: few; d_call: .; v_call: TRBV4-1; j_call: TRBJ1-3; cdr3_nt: TGCGCCAGCAGCCAAGGGGACTGGAGCTCTGGAAACACCATATATTTT; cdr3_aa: CASSQGDWSSGNTIYF
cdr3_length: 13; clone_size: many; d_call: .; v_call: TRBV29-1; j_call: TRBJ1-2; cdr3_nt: TGCAGCGTTACCCGGGAGACTTACTATGGCTACACCTTC; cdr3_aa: CSVTRETYYGYTF
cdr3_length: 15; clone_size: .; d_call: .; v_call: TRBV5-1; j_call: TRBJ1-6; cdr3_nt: TGCGCCAGCAGCTTGGACAGCTCCTATAATTCACCCCTCCACTTT; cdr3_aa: CASSLDSSYNSPLHF
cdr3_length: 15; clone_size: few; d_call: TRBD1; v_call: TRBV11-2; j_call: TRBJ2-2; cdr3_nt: TGTGCCAGCAGTGGGACAGCAGTGAACACCGGGGAGCTGTTTTTT; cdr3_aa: CASSGTAVNTGELFF
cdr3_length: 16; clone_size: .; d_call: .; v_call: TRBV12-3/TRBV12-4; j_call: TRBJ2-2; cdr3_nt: TGTGCCAGCAGTTTGCAAGAGAGAGGGGCTGACGGGGAGCTGTTTTTT; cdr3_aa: CASSLQERGADGELFF
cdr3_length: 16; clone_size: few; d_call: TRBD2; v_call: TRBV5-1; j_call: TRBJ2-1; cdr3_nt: TGCGCCAGCAGCCCCGGGGTAGCGGGGGCATACAATGAGCAGTTCTTC; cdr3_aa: CASSPGVAGAYNEQFF
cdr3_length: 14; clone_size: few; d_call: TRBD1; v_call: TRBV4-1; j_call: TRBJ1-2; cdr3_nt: TGCGCCAGCAGCCGGACAGGGGAAGAGGATGGCTACACCTTC; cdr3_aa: CASSRTGEEDGYTF
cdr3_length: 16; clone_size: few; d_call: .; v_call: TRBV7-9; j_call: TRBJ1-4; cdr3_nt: TGTGCCAGCAGCTTAGGCGGGGCAGGACGGAATGAAAAACTGTTTTTT; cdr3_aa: CASSLGGAGRNEKLFF
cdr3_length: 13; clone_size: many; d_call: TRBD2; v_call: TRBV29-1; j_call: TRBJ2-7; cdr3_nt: TGCAGCGCCTGGACTAGCGGTACCTACGAGCAGTACTTC; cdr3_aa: CSAWTSGTYEQYF
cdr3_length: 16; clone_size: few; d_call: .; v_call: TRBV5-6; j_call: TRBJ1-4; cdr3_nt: TGTGCCAGCAGCTCTTGGGGAACCACGGATAATGAAAAACTGTTTTTT; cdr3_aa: CASSSWGTTDNEKLFF
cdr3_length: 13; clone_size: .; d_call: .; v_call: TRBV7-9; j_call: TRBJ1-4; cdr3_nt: TGTGCCAGCAGCCGAGGGGAGGGTGAAAAACTGTTTTTT; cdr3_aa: CASSRGEGEKLFF
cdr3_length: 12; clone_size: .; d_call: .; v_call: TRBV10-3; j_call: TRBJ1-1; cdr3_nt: TGTGCCATCAGTATCGAGGGCACTGAAGCTTTCTTT; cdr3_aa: CAISIEGTEAFF
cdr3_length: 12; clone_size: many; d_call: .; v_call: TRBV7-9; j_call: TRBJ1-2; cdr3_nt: TGTGCCAGCAGCTTAGCAGGGAATGGCTACACCTTC; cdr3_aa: CASSLAGNGYTF
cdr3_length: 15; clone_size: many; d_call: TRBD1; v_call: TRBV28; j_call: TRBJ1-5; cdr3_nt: TGTGCCAGCAGTTCGGACAGGGGGCTGAATCAGCCCCAGCATTTT; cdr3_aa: CASSSDRGLNQPQHF
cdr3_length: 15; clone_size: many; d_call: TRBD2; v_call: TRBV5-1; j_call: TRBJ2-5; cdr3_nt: TGCGCCAGCAGCTTGCAGCTAGCGGGGGGCTCGACCCAGTACTTC; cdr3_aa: CASSLQLAGGSTQYF
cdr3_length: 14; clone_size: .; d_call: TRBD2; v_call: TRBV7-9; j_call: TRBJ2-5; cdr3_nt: TGTGCCAGCAGCTTAAGCGGGAGGGTAGAGACCCAGTACTTC; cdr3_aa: CASSLSGRVETQYF
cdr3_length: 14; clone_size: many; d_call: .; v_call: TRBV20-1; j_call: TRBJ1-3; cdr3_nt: TGCAGTGCTAGAGATCGAGACGGGGGAAACACCATATATTTT; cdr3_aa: CSARDRDGGNTIYF
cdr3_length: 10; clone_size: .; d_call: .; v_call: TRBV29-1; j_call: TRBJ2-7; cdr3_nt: TGCAGCGTTGGAGACCCCGAGCAGTACTTC; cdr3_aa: CSVGDPEQYF
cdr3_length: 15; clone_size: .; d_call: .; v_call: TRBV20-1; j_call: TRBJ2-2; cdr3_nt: TGCAGTGTCTCTCCCTGGCGGGCCCTCACCGGGGAGCTGTTTTTT; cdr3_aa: CSVSPWRALTGELFF
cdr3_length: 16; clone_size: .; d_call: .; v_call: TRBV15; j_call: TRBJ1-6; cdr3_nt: TGTGCCACCAGCAGAGACGGGAGCTCCTATAATTCACCCCTCCACTTT; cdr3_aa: CATSRDGSSYNSPLHF
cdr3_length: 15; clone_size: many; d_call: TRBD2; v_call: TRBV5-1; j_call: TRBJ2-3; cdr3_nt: TGCGCCAGCAGCGCAAGCGGGGACCCCACAGATACGCAGTATTTT; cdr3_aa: CASSASGDPTDTQYF
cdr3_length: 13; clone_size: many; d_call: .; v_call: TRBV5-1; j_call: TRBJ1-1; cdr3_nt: TGCGCCAGCAGCTTGGACCAGGGCACTGAAGCTTTCTTT; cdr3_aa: CASSLDQGTEAFF
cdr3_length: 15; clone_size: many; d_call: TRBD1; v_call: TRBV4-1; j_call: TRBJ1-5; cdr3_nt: TGCGCCAGCAGCCAACCGACAGGGAGTAATCAGCCCCAGCATTTT; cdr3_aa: CASSQPTGSNQPQHF
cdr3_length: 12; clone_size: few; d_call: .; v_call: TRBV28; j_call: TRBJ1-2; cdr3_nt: TGTGCCGGTCGGAATTGGAACTATGGCTACACCTTC; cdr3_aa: CAGRNWNYGYTF
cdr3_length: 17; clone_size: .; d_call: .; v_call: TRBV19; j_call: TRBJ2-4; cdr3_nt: TGTGCCAGTAGTACCCCCGGGAACGGGGTAGCCAAAAACATTCAGTACTTC; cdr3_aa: CASSTPGNGVAKNIQYF
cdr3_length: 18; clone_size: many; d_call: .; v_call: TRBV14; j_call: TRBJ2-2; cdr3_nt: TGTGCCAGCAGCCAAGAGGGGGTTTGGACGAGGAACACCGGGGAGCTGTTTTTT; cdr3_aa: CASSQEGVWTRNTGELFF
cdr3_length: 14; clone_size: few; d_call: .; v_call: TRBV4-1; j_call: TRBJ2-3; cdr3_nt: TGCGCCAGCAGCCAAGGCGCTAGCACAGATACGCAGTATTTT; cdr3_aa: CASSQGASTDTQYF
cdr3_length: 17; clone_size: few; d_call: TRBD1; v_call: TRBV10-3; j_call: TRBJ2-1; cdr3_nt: TGTGCCATCAGTGAGTCCAACAACAGGGGGCGGGTGAATGAGCAGTTCTTC; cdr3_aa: CAISESNNRGRVNEQFF
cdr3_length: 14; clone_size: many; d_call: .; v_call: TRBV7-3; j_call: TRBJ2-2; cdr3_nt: TGTGCCAGCAGCCTAGCAGCGAACACCGGGGAGCTGTTTTTT; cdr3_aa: CASSLAANTGELFF
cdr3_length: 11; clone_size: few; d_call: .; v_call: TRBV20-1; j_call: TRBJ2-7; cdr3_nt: TGCAGTGGGATAGACTCCTACGAGCAGTACTTC; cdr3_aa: CSGIDSYEQYF
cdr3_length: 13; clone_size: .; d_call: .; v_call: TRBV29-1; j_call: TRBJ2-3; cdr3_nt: TGCAGCGTTGCCGGAGTGGTAACAGATACGCAGTATTTT; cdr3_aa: CSVAGVVTDTQYF
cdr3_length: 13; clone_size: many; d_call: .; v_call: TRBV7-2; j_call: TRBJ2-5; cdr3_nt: TGTGCCAGCAGCCCCGGGGTGAGAGAGACCCAGTACTTC; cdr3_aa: CASSPGVRETQYF
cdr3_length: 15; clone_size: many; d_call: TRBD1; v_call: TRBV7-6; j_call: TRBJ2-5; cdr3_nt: TGTGCCAGCAGCCAGGGACAGGGTCTTCGGGAGACCCAGTACTTC; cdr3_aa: CASSQGQGLRETQYF
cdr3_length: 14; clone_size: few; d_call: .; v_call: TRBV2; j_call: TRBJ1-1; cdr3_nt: TGTGCCAGCACCGAGTGGACGTTGAACACTGAAGCTTTCTTT; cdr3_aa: CASTEWTLNTEAFF
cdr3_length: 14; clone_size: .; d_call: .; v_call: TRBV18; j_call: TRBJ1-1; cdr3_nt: TGTGCCAGCTCACCCCGGGGGATAAACACTGAAGCTTTCTTT; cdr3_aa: CASSPRGINTEAFF
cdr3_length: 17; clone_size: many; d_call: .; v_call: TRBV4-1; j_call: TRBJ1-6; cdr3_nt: TGCGCCAGCAGCGCAAGTTTACGGGGGGGAAATAATTCACCCCTCCACTTT; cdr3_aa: CASSASLRGGNNSPLHF